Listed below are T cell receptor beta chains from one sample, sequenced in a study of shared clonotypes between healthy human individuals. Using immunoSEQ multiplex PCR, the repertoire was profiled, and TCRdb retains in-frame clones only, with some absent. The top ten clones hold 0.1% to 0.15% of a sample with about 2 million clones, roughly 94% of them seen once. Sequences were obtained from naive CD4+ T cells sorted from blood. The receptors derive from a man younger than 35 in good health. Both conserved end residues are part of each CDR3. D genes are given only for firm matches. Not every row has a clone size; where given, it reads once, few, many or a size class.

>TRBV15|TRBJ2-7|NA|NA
NA
CATSRDQGDFRGYEQYF
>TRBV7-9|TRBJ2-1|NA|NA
TGTGCCTTCCCCAACCCTCGGACACTTAACAATGAGCAGTTCTTC
CAFPNPRTLNNEQFF
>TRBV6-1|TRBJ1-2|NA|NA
TGTGCCAGCCAGACTTCGACAGTTAACTATGGCTACACCTTC
CASQTSTVNYGYTF
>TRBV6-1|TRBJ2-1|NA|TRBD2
TGTGCCAGCAGTGGGCGGGAGAATATGTATAACAATGAGCAGTTCTTC
CASSGRENMYNNEQFF
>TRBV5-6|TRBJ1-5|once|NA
TGTGCCAGCAGCCTGAGGGACCTAGGTTGGCAGCCCCAGCATTTT
CASSLRDLGWQPQHF
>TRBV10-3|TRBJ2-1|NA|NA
TGTGCCATCAGTGAGTCGACTCGTGGGGAGTCATACAATGAGCAGTTCTTC
CAISESTRGESYNEQFF
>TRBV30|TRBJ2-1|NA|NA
TGTGCCTGGAGTGCGGGTTTCGTCTACAATGAGCAGTTCTTC
CAWSAGFVYNEQFF
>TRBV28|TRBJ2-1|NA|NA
TGTGCCAGCAGTTTATCCCGGAATGAGCAGTTCTTC
CASSLSRNEQFF
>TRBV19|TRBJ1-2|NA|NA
TGTGCCTCTAGTGGGGGGCGCAGCTATGGCTACACCTTC
CASSGGRSYGYTF
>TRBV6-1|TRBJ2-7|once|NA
TGTGCCAGCACGGGCCTGCGGATAGAGCAGTACTTC
CASTGLRIEQYF
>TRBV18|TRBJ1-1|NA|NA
TGTGCCAGCTCACGGGACACTCTTAACACTGAAGCTTTCTTT
CASSRDTLNTEAFF
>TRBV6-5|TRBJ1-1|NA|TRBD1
TGTGCCAGCAACGACCAGGGGGTCGACACTGAAGCTTTCTTT
CASNDQGVDTEAFF
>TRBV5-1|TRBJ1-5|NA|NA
TGCGCCAGCAGCCCGGGGACTCAGAATCAGCCCCAGCATTTT
CASSPGTQNQPQHF
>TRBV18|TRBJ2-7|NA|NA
TGTGCCAGCTCACTCACAGGGAACGAGCAGTACTTC
CASSLTGNEQYF
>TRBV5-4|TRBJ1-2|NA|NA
TGTACCACCTCCCTGGGAGCTAACTATGGCTACACCTTC
CTTSLGANYGYTF
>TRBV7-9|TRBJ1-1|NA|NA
TGTGCCAGCAGCGACTCTCCGGGACAATCGAACACTGAAGCTTTCTTT
CASSDSPGQSNTEAFF
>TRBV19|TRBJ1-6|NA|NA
TGTGCCAGTCGCCGGGGAGATTCACCCCTCCACTTT
CASRRGDSPLHF
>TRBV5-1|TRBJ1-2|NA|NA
TGCGCCAGCAGCTTGGGAGGGGATTCTAACTATGGCTACACCTTC
CASSLGGDSNYGYTF
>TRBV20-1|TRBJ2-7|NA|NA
TGCAGTGCGGCGGTTTCCTACGAGCAGTACTTC
CSAAVSYEQYF
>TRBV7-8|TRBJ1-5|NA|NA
TGTGCCAGCAGCTTAGGTCGGGGCGGCCAGCCCCAGCATTTT
CASSLGRGGQPQHF
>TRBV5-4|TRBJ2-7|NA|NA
TGTGCCAGCAGCTTTGGTCAGAGGGACGAGCAGTACTTC
CASSFGQRDEQYF
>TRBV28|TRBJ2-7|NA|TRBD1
TGTGCCAGCAGTTTATTCGGGACAGGGGGCTACGAGCAGTACTTC
CASSLFGTGGYEQYF
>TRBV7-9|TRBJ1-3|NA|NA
TGTGCCAGCAGCCTCAGGGGAAACACCATATATTTT
CASSLRGNTIYF
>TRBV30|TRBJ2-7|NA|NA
TGTGCCTGGAAGGGGATCGGGGACGAGCAGTACTTC
CAWKGIGDEQYF
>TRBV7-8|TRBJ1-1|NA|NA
TGTGCCAGCAGCTTGGTCCAGGGAACGAACACTGAAGCTTTCTTT
CASSLVQGTNTEAFF
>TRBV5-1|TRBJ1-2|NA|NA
TGCGCCAGCAGCCTGGACATCTATGGCTACACCTTC
CASSLDIYGYTF
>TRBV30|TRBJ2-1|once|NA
TGTGCCTGGAGCCGACGGGGGGCAGGTACCTACAATGAGCAGTTCTTC
CAWSRRGAGTYNEQFF
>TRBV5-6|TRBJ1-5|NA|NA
TGTGCCAGCAGCCAGAGGGGGTTAAGGTATCAGCCCCAGCATTTT
CASSQRGLRYQPQHF
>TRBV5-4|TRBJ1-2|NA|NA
TGTGCCAGCACCCGGATAGGGGCCTCTAACTATGTCTACACCTTC
CASTRIGASNYVYTF
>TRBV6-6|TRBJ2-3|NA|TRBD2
TGTGCCAGCAATCCCCTAACTAGCGGGGGTGCAGATACGCAGTATTTT
CASNPLTSGGADTQYF
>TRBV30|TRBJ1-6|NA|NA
TGTGCCTTTGTCGCCCTGGGGAAGGGTTCACCCCTCCACTTT
CAFVALGKGSPLHF
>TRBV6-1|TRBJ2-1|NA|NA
TGTGCCAGCAACCCACTTGGGGGGCCGTACAATGAGCAGTTCTTC
CASNPLGGPYNEQFF
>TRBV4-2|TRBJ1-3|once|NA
TGTGCCAGCAGCCAAGGAGCCTCGGTGGGTACCTCTGGAAACACCATATATTTT
CASSQGASVGTSGNTIYF
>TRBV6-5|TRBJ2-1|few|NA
TGTGCCAGCAGCTCCCTCCGAGGGCTTAACAATGAGCAGTTCTTC
CASSSLRGLNNEQFF
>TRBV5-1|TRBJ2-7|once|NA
TGCGCCAGCAGCTTGTTTGCGGATGGCCTACGCGAGCAGTACTTC
CASSLFADGLREQYF
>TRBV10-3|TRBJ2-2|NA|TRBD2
TGTGCCTCACGAGGACGGAGCGGACTAGCGGAAACCGGGGAGCTGTTTTTT
CASRGRSGLAETGELFF
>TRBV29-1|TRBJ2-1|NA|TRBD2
TGCAGCGTTGAAGGGGGACTAGCGACCTCCTACAATGAGCAGTTCTTC
CSVEGGLATSYNEQFF
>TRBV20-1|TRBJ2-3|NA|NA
TGCACTCTCGGGGCCGCAGATACGCAGTATTTT
CTLGAADTQYF
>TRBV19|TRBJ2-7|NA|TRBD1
TGTGCCAGTAGACCGGGACAGTCCTACGAGCAGTACTTC
CASRPGQSYEQYF
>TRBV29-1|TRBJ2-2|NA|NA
TGCAGCGCCTTTAATGGGGAGCTGTTTTTT
CSAFNGELFF
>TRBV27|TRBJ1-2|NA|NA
TGTGCCAGCAGTTTATCGCCGAGGGGTAGCTATGGCTACACCTTC
CASSLSPRGSYGYTF
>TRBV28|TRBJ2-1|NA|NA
TGTGCCAGCAGTCCCCCAGGATACCGCAGCTACAATGAGCAGTTCTTC
CASSPPGYRSYNEQFF
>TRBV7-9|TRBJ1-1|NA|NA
TGTGCCAGCAGCTTCCTCCAGGGTTATGTCACTGAAGCTTTCTTT
CASSFLQGYVTEAFF
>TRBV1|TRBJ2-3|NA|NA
TGCACCAGCAGCCAAGGCCTAAGTCCTAGCACAGATACGCAGTATTTT
CTSSQGLSPSTDTQYF
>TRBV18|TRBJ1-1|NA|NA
TGTGCCAGCTCACCCAGCGAGAACACTGAAGCTTTCTTT
CASSPSENTEAFF
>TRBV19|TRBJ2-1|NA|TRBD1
TGTGCCAGTAGCTTTCCGGGACAGGGGAACAATGAGCAGTTCTTC
CASSFPGQGNNEQFF
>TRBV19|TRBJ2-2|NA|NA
TGTGCCAGTAGCAAGGTGCGGGGACCCTACACCGGGGAGCTGTTTTTT
CASSKVRGPYTGELFF
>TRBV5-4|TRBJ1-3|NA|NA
TGTGCCAGCAGCCCTCGAGACTCGGGGGCTGGAAACACCATATATTTT
CASSPRDSGAGNTIYF
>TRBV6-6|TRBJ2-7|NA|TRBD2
TGTGCCAGCAGTTCCGGGACTAGGAGCTCCTACGAGCAGTACTTC
CASSSGTRSSYEQYF
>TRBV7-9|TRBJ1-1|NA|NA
TGTGCCAGCAGCTTAGACAGCCCGAACACTGAAGCTTTCTTT
CASSLDSPNTEAFF
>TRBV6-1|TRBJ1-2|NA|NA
TGTGCCAGCAGTACTCAGGGAGGGTTGCAGGGCTACACCTTC
CASSTQGGLQGYTF
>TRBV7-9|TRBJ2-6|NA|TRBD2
TGTGCCAGCAGCGAGGGGAGGGCTGGGGCCAACGTCCTGACTTTC
CASSEGRAGANVLTF
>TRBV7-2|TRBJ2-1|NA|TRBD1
TGTGCCAGCAGAAGGACAGGCGGATTGGGGTCCGACAATGAGCAGTTCTTC
CASRRTGGLGSDNEQFF
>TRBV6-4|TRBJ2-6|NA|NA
TGTGCCAGCAAGAGAACCGGGGCCAACGTCCTGACTTTC
CASKRTGANVLTF
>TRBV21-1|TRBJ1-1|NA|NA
TGTGCCAGCAACTTCGAGGGTCGGGGGATGAACACTGAAGCTTTCTTT
CASNFEGRGMNTEAFF